Shown below are 27 T cell receptor beta chains from a single sample sequenced in a study of blood T cell repertoires in COVID-19. Clones were read by immunoSEQ multiplex PCR, and TCRdb kept only the in-frame ones, dropping some. The profile shows roughly 120,000 clones, about 85% of them singletons. The sequenced sample was peripheral blood. These receptors were obtained from a woman aged 55-69 years with COVID-19, enrolled during active disease.

This clone was picked up one time. The chain couples TRBV6-5 to TRBJ2-5; D is perhaps TRBD1 (5 bases). Germline CDR1 reads MNHEY; CDR2 reads SVGAGI. V lost 7 bases to trimming and J lost 3 bases, with 12 bases between them. The CDR3 runs 13 residues. In DNA form, the CDR3 reads TGTGCCAGCAACCAGGGTGGGGAAGAGACCCAGTACTTC. Its translation is CASNQGGEETQYF.

This clone came up a few times. J is TRBJ2-7 and V is TRBV7-3; 8 bases are a match to TRBD2. Looked up from germline, CDR1 is SGHTA and CDR2 is FQGTGA. This CDR3 spans 12 amino acids. The trim removed 1 base at V and 7 bases at J, leaving 0 bases unmatched. The CDR3 DNA follows: TGTGCCAGCAGCTTAATAGCGGGGGAGCAGTACTTC. Translation gives CASSLIAGEQYF. Based on the CDR3 plus reference TRBV7-3 and TRBJ2-7, the full variable domain is GAGVSQTPSNKVTEKGKYVELRCDPISGHTALYWYRQSLGQGPEFLIYFQGTGAADDSGLPNDRFFAVRPEGSVSTLKIQRTERGDSAVYLCASSLIAGEQYFGPGTRLTVT.

The chain uses TRBV7-2 and TRBJ2-5; no clear D. Germline assignment: CDR1 SGHTA and CDR2 FQGNSA. CDR3 length equals 13 residues. Trimming took 3 bases from V and 5 from J, leaving 10 bases between them. CDR3 amino acids: CASSFSQSETQYF. In DNA, the CDR3 is TGTGCCAGCAGCTTTTCCCAGTCGGAGACCCAGTACTTC.

The J gene is TRBJ1-1, the V gene TRBV12-5; no clear D gene. V was pared by 1 base and J by 4 bases, with 13 bases between. The CDR3 sequence is 15 residues long. Looked up from germline, CDR1 is LGHNT and CDR2 is FRNRAP. CDR3 in DNA: TGTGCTAGTGGTTTGGGGAGCCTGGGTTTCACTGAAGCTTTCTTT. It translates to CASGLGSLGFTEAFF.

Here the CDR3 DNA reads TGTGCCAGCAGCCAAGTCTACAGAGAGCAGTTCTTC. Its translation is CASSQVYREQFF. The V call is TRBV3-1 (or the pseudogene TRBV3-2), the J call TRBJ2-1; unclear D gene. The V and J ends lost 1 base and 10 bases respectively, with 8 bases between them. CDR1 is LGHDT and CDR2 is YNNKEL in the germline V gene (reference sequence). The CDR3 covers 12 residues.

The rearrangement uses TRBV2 and TRBJ1-3; 7 positions match TRBD1. This CDR3 contains 13 residues. Germline values: CDR1 SNHLY, CDR2 FYNNEI. After removal of 6 bases from V and 2 bases from J, the junction contained 1 base not matched to a gene. In DNA, the CDR3 is TGTGCCAGCAGCGACAGGGCTGGAAACACCATATATTTT. Translation gives CASSDRAGNTIYF.

This rearrangement joins TRBV9 to TRBJ2-2, with D unclear. The CDR3 covers 13 residues. The V and J ends lost 4 bases and 3 bases respectively, with 7 bases between them. CDR1 and CDR2 from the germline V gene are SGDLS and YYNGEE. The CDR3 loop reads CASSLFDTGELFF. As DNA, the CDR3 is TGTGCCAGCAGCCTATTCGACACCGGGGAGCTGTTTTTT.

V gene TRBV10-3 combines with J gene TRBJ1-2; weak D call: TRBD1 (5 bases). The CDR3 has 16 residues. V was shortened by 5 bases and J by 0 bases, with 16 bases between the two germline ends. Per the germline V gene, CDR1 is ENHRY and CDR2 is SYGVKD. The CDR3 region has the DNA TGTGCCATCAGTACCGGTGGAGGGGCTCCTAACTATGGCTACACCTTC. Translated, it gives CAISTGGGAPNYGYTF.

The rearrangement uses TRBV7-9 and TRBJ2-1, with 10 bases aligning to TRBD1. The CDR3 runs to 16 residues. The ends lost 4 bases at V and 4 bases at J; junction bases unmatched: 7. CDR1 SEHNR and CDR2 FQNEAQ come from the germline V gene (reference sequence). The CDR3, as DNA: TGTGCCAGCAGCTCTGGACAGGGGGATCGGTACAATGAGCAGTTCTTC. It encodes CASSSGQGDRYNEQFF.

The V and J genes are TRBV5-1 and TRBJ1-5; D uncertain. Germline CDR1 reads SGHRS; CDR2 reads YFSETQ. Trimming left V 0 bases short and J 6 bases short, with 13 bases between. The CDR3 has 15 residues. The CDR3 region is CASSLGEGSSQPQHF. CDR3 sequence (DNA): TGCGCCAGCAGCTTGGGGGAGGGATCCTCTCAGCCCCAGCATTTT.

This chain's CDR3 is CASSLDGRGTGELFF. CDR3 bases: TGCGCCAGCAGCTTGGATGGCAGGGGGACCGGGGAGCTGTTTTTT. This chain joins TRBV5-1 and TRBJ2-2; TRBD1 aligns across 7 bases. This CDR3 comprises 15 residues. Trimming at V came to 0 bases and at J to 5 bases, leaving 4 bases not matched to a gene. Per the germline V gene, CDR1 is SGHRS and CDR2 is YFSETQ.

The J gene is TRBJ2-2, the V gene TRBV5-4; 13 bases map to TRBD2. Germline V gene sequence: CDR1 SGHNT, CDR2 YYREEE (reference sequence). This CDR3 has 17 residues. The V segment lost 9 bases and the J segment 6 bases; nucleotides outside the gene matches: 14. The CDR3 is CAIGTSGAPAVAGELFF. CDR3 DNA: TGTGCCATCGGGACTAGCGGGGCCCCGGCAGTGGCCGGGGAGCTGTTTTTT.

The chain couples TRBV9 to TRBJ2-7; 8 nucleotides match TRBD2. J was trimmed by 5 bases and V by 0 bases; bases with no gene match: 4. The CDR3 is 14 amino acids. Germline lookup yields CDR1 SGDLS and CDR2 YYNGEE. CDR3 coding DNA: TGTGCCAGCAGCGTAGACGGGGGGGCGGACGAGCAGTACTTC. As protein: CASSVDGGADEQYF.

The chain carries TRBV19 and TRBJ2-1; TRBD2 matches at 8 bases. In germline, CDR1 is LNHDA, CDR2 SQIVND (reference sequence). V was clipped by 9 bases and J by 0 bases; unmatched bases: 19. The CDR3 contains 19 residues. The CDR3: CASGPVGLAGASSYNEQFF. CDR3 in DNA: TGTGCCAGCGGCCCCGTTGGGCTAGCGGGTGCGAGCTCCTACAATGAGCAGTTCTTC.

The chain links TRBV5-8 to TRBJ1-2, with unresolved D. The CDR3 spans 13 residues. Germline V CDR1 and CDR2: SGHTS, YDEGEE. With 0 bases removed from V and 3 bases from J, the gap between germline ends came to 6 bases. Here the CDR3 reads CASSLGGDYGYTF. The CDR3 DNA is TGTGCCAGCAGCTTGGGAGGAGACTATGGCTACACCTTC. The full variable domain, with the rest looked up from reference TRBV5-8 and TRBJ1-2, is EAGVTQSPTHLIKTRGQQATLRCSPISGHTSVYWYQQALGLGLQFLLWYDEGEERNRGNFPPRFSGRQFPNYSSELNVNALELEDSALYLCASSLGGDYGYTFGSGTRLTVV.

The genes are TRBV11-2 and TRBJ1-1; possible D gene TRBD1, 6 bases. V was trimmed by 5 bases and J by 4 bases, leaving 17 bases between them. Germline V CDR1 and CDR2: SGHAT, FQNNGV. The CDR3 contains 15 residues. In nucleotides, the CDR3 is TGTGCCAGCAGCCAGAGGGGGGGCCTGGGCACTGAAGCTTTCTTT. Its translation is CASSQRGGLGTEAFF. Together with reference TRBV11-2 and TRBJ1-1, the CDR3 gives the full variable domain: EAGVAQSPRYKIIEKRQSVAFWCNPISGHATLYWYQQILGQGPKLLIQFQNNGVVDDSQLPKDRFSAERLKGVDSTLKIQPAKLEDSAVYLCASSQRGGLGTEAFFGQGTRLTVV.

This chain joins TRBV6-1 and TRBJ1-2; 7 nucleotides match TRBD1. The trim removed 2 bases at V and 7 bases at J, leaving 4 bases unmatched. The CDR3 sequence is 13 residues long. CDR1 is MNHNS, CDR2 SASEGT, per germline. CDR3 sequence: CASSERGGVGYTF. The DNA of the CDR3 is TGTGCCAGCAGTGAACGAGGGGGCGTTGGCTACACCTTC.

This clone has just a few counts. The J gene is TRBJ1-2, the V gene TRBV2; 11 bases are shared with TRBD1. CDR3 length equals 15 residues. The trim removed 5 bases at V and 5 bases at J, leaving 7 bases unmatched. The germline V gene has CDR1 SNHLY and CDR2 FYNNEI. The CDR3 reads CASSSGQGAWYGYTF. The CDR3 nucleotides are TGTGCCAGCAGTTCTGGACAGGGGGCTTGGTATGGCTACACCTTC.

The DNA of the CDR3 is TGCAGTGCTGAGATGAAGCTTGAGCAGTTCTTC. As protein: CSAEMKLEQFF. The chain carries TRBV20-1 and TRBJ2-1; D gene uncertain. CDR3 size: 11 residues. Germline CDR1 reads DFQATT; CDR2 reads SNEGSKA (reference sequence). Trimming shortened V by 5 bases and J by 9 bases, and 11 bases separated the two germline ends.

This chain connects TRBV4-1 to TRBJ1-2; D is possibly TRBD1 (6 bases). The CDR3 spans 15 residues. V was clipped by 0 bases and J by 5 bases, with 13 bases between them. Looked up from germline, CDR1 is MGHRA and CDR2 is YSYEKL. The CDR3, as DNA: TGCGCCAGCAGCCAAGAACCAGGGGAATATTATGGCTACACCTTC. Its translation: CASSQEPGEYYGYTF.

The chain recombines TRBV18 with TRBJ1-2; D is unclear. The CDR3 runs 13 residues. V lost 6 bases to trimming and J lost 4 bases, with 12 bases between them. Per germline, CDR1 KGHSH and CDR2 LQKENI. CDR3 bases: TGTGCCAGCTCCCCTGAGATACGCTATGGCTACACCTTC. This encodes CASSPEIRYGYTF.

CDR3 in amino acids: CASSPQSVQVVNYGYTF. The CDR3 nucleotides read TGTGCCAGCAGCCCCCAATCGGTACAGGTAGTTAACTATGGCTACACCTTC. The V and J genes are TRBV3-1 (or the pseudogene TRBV3-2) and TRBJ1-2, with D perhaps matching TRBD1 (5 bases). V lost 4 bases and J 1 base, leaving 19 bases between the germline ends. CDR3 length equals 17 residues. Germline CDR1 LGHDT, CDR2 YNNKEL (reference sequence).

The J gene is TRBJ1-2, the V gene TRBV27, with no clear D. This CDR3 has 13 residues. Germline CDR1 reads MNHEY; CDR2 reads SMNVEV (reference sequence). V was cut by 2 bases and J by 4 bases, with 8 bases left in between. CDR3 in amino acids: CASSLGQPYGYTF. CDR3 DNA: TGTGCCAGCAGTTTAGGGCAGCCCTATGGCTACACCTTC.

This clone is a singleton in its sample. V gene TRBV27 combines with J gene TRBJ1-6; 7 positions agree with TRBD1. The CDR3 contains 16 residues. Trimming removed 2 bases from V and 7 bases from J; junction bases left unmatched: 8. In germline, CDR1 is MNHEY, CDR2 SMNVEV (reference sequence). CDR3 coding DNA: TGTGCCAGCAGTTTAGCAGGGGGGTTGGTCAATTCACCCCTCCACTTT. Protein product: CASSLAGGLVNSPLHF.

This clone showed up just a few times. The chain links TRBV5-1 to TRBJ1-5; possibly TRBD1 for D (5 bases). V gave up 3 bases and J gave up 0 bases, with 25 bases separating them. This CDR3 region has 20 residues. CDR1 and CDR2 (germline): SGHRS, YFSETQ. CDR3 nucleotides: TGCGCCAGCAGCTCCGGACAAATCCAAGGTAAGATCTATAGCAATCAGCCCCAGCATTTT. Encoded protein: CASSSGQIQGKIYSNQPQHF.

The CDR3: CASSYGAVYSPDTQYF. CDR3 bases: TGTGCCAGCAGTTACGGGGCGGTATATTCCCCAGATACGCAGTATTTT. The V and J genes are TRBV6-2 or TRBV6-3 and TRBJ2-3; perhaps TRBD1 as D (5 bases). With 2 bases removed from V and 4 bases from J, the gap between germline ends came to 16 bases. This CDR3 is built from 16 residues. Germline assignment: CDR1 MNHEY and CDR2 SVGEGT.

The rearrangement joins TRBV19 to TRBJ2-2; no definite D call. Germline lookup yields CDR1 LNHDA and CDR2 SQIVND (reference sequence). The CDR3 is 12 residues long. The V and J ends lost 6 bases and 1 base respectively, with 3 bases between them. The CDR3 DNA reads as TGTGCCAGTAGCCAGAACACCGGGGAGCTGTTTTTT. It yields the protein CASSQNTGELFF.